This T cell receptor beta chain was sequenced during a study of cytomegalovirus exposure and HLA in healthy donors. Study-wide findings and caveats: In vitro data verified a few CMV-associated chains as specific for CMV antigens. Published work reported that the classifier diagnosed cytomegalovirus status with high specificity and sensitivity.

Using immunoSEQ multiplex PCR, the repertoire was profiled, and TCRdb retains in-frame clones only, with some absent. The sample shows about 140,000 clones, less than 90% of them seen only once. About this clone itself: Its antigen is currently unknown.

The V gene end was trimmed by 4 bases and the J gene end by 14 bases; junction bases not matched to a gene: 17. The CDR3 covers 14 residues. In germline, CDR1 is SGHKS, CDR2 YYEKEE (reference sequence). The sequenced sample consisted of PBMCs. The chain couples TRBV5-5 to TRBJ1-2; 7 bases agree with TRBD1. The clonotype was recovered from a man younger than 35 in good health and CMV-seronegative. The CDR3 sequence: CASSDTSGGKMGTF. DNA for the CDR3: TGTGCCAGCAGCGACACATCAGGGGGGAAGATGGGGACCTTC.